These 28 T cell receptor beta chains were all obtained from the same sample, sequenced in a study of human T cells and chemical hapten exposure. Time point meaning: pre-sensitization, week 0. Treatment defined: therapeutic diphenylcyclopropenone sensitization with weekly scalp DPC. TCRdb ran MiXCR on the RACE reads and lists one entry per CDR3 protein. The sample carries 87,000 or so distinct CDR3 sequences, about 8.9% recorded once. The sequencing used whole blood, collected in connection with sensitization to the hapten diphenylcyclopropenone (DPC). The origin of the receptors is a woman aged 40 to 55 with alopecia areata. Some clones in this sample may be carry-over from other donors' samples.

This clonotype was counted ten times or more. The rearrangement links TRBV5-1 to TRBJ2-1; D unclear. The CDR3 loop spans 17 amino acids. V dropped 0 bases and J dropped 4 bases, with 17 bases sitting between them. CDR1 and CDR2 from the germline V gene are SGHRS and YFSETQ. The CDR3 DNA is TGCGCCAGCAGCTTGGCTTTTTTGCCCCCTATATACAATGAGCAGTTCTTC. Protein: CASSLAFLPPIYNEQFF.

This clonotype appeared a few times. This chain joins TRBV7-2 and TRBJ1-2; D is uncertain. Germline lookup yields CDR1 SGHTA and CDR2 FQGNSA. This CDR3 comprises 12 residues. Trimming left V 5 bases short and J 8 bases short, with 12 bases between. This CDR3 is CASSENTIGYTF. In DNA form, the CDR3 reads TGTGCCAGCAGCGAAAACACGATAGGCTACACCTTC.

V usage is TRBV6-2 or TRBV6-3 and J usage is TRBJ2-2; D is possibly TRBD1 (5 bases). Germline assignment: CDR1 MNHEY and CDR2 SVGEGT. CDR3 length equals 15 residues. Deletions cut 4 bases from V and 2 bases from J, with 11 bases between. CDR3 amino acids: CASSFHRSNTGELFF. CDR3 nucleotides: TGTGCCAGCAGTTTCCACAGGTCTAACACCGGGGAGCTGTTTTTT.

The genes are TRBV7-4 and TRBJ1-1, with D possibly TRBD1 on 6 matching bases. Germline V gene sequence: CDR1 SGHVT, CDR2 SQSDAQ. The CDR3 contains 15 residues. The V end lost 1 base, the J end lost 5 bases, and 14 bases lay between the germline ends. The DNA for the CDR3 is TGTGCCAGCAGCTTAGAACGAGGGGGAAAGACTGAAGCTTTCTTT. It codes for CASSLERGGKTEAFF.

The genes are TRBV4-1 and TRBJ1-2; no firm D call. The V gene lost 0 bases and the J gene lost 1 base, with 6 bases spanning the gap. Germline V gene data show CDR1 as MGHRA and CDR2 as YSYEKL. The length of the CDR3 is 14 residues. This CDR3 reads CASSQEPLNYGYTF. The CDR3 DNA is TGCGCCAGCAGCCAAGAACCGCTTAACTATGGCTACACCTTC.

This clonotype came up many times. This chain uses TRBV6-5 with TRBJ2-2; D perhaps matches TRBD2 (5 bases). The CDR3 runs to 14 residues. Trimming pared 8 bases from V and 10 bases from J, leaving 20 bases between. The germline V gene has CDR1 MNHEY and CDR2 SVGAGI. The CDR3 loop reads CASQVGGTGMELFF. The CDR3 nucleotides are TGTGCCAGCCAAGTTGGTGGCACGGGAATGGAGCTGTTTTTT.

The chain recombines TRBV6-1 with TRBJ1-6, with D unresolved. This CDR3 has 12 residues. Germline V gives CDR1 MNHNS, CDR2 SASEGT. Trimming stripped 7 bases from V and 12 bases from J, with 13 bases between. The CDR3 DNA reads as TGTGCCAGCAATTTACAGTTAAAACCCCTCCACTTT. Translating it yields CASNLQLKPLHF.

Concerning this clonotype itself: Just one base apart from a much larger clone, this may be a read error. The rearrangement uses TRBV6-5 and TRBJ1-2; the D is unclear. There are 12 residues in the CDR3. Germline V gene lookup returns CDR1 MNHEY and CDR2 SVGAGI. As DNA, the CDR3 is TGTGCCAGCAGCCGTAACATGGATGGCTACGCCTTC. Its protein is CASSRNMDGYAF.

This clonotype was detected many times. The rearrangement uses TRBV7-2 and TRBJ2-7; maybe TRBD2 (5 bases). Germline-derived CDR1 and CDR2 are SGHTA and FQGNSA. The V end was cut by 5 bases, the J end by 2 bases, with 16 bases between. The CDR3 totals 15 residues. The CDR3 protein is CASSRSREVAYEQYF. The CDR3 coding sequence is TGTGCCAGCAGCCGTTCCCGGGAAGTCGCCTACGAGCAGTACTTC.

For the CDR3, the DNA is TGTGCCAGCAGCCCGCGGGACAGGGGAACTAATGAAAAACTGTTTTTT. This sequence encodes CASSPRDRGTNEKLFF. This sequence joins TRBV3-1 and TRBJ1-4, with 10 bases aligning to TRBD1. Germline CDR1 reads LGHDT; CDR2 reads YNNKEL (reference sequence). Trimming cost V 4 bases and J 1 base; bases outside gene matches: 3. This CDR3 has 16 amino acids.

This clonotype was seen at least ten times. The V call is TRBV4-3, the J call TRBJ1-6, with 11 bases fitting TRBD1. From germline, CDR1 is LGHNA and CDR2 YSLEER. The V segment lost 4 bases and the J segment 11 bases; nucleotides outside the gene matches: 7. There are 15 residues in the CDR3. CDR3 sequence reads: CASSRDGQGAAPLHF. DNA of the CDR3: TGCGCCAGCAGCCGAGATGGACAGGGGGCAGCACCCCTCCACTTT.

At least ten counts were recorded for this clonotype. V gene TRBV29-1 combines with J gene TRBJ2-3; D perhaps matches TRBD2 (5 bases). CDR3 length equals 10 residues. The germline gives CDR1 SQVTM, CDR2 ANQGSEA. V lost 6 bases, J lost 4 bases, and 5 bases lay in between. The CDR3: CSVGADTQYF. Here the CDR3 DNA reads TGCAGCGTCGGGGCAGATACGCAGTATTTT.

The V gene is TRBV7-2, the J gene TRBJ2-1; D not certain. Germline CDR1 is SGHTA and CDR2 is FQGNSA. The CDR3 has 12 residues. Between the trimmed V and J ends, which lost 5 bases and 5 bases, there was a span of 7 bases. The CDR3 here is CASSPTNNEQFF. CDR3 DNA sequence: TGTGCCAGCAGCCCAACAAACAATGAGCAGTTCTTC. The entire variable domain, with the rest obtained from reference TRBV7-2 and TRBJ2-1, is as follows: GAGVSQSPSNKVTEKGKDVELRCDPISGHTALYWYRQSLGQGLEFLIYFQGNSAPDKSGLPSDRFSAERTGGSVSTLTIQRTQQEDSAVYLCASSPTNNEQFFGPGTRLTVL.

There are many counts of this clonotype. The chain combines TRBV14 with TRBJ2-3; the match to TRBD1 covers 7 bases. The germline V gene encodes CDR1 SGHDN and CDR2 FVKESK. The CDR3 contains 18 residues. After removal of 4 bases from V and 2 bases from J, the junction contained 15 bases not matched to a gene. CDR3 residues: CASSPDYRRTGFTDTQYF. The CDR3 region has the DNA TGTGCCAGCAGCCCTGATTATCGGAGGACAGGCTTCACAGATACGCAGTATTTT. Based on the CDR3 plus reference TRBV14 and TRBJ2-3, the full variable domain is EAGVTQFPSHSVIEKGQTVTLRCDPISGHDNLYWYRRVMGKEIKFLLHFVKESKQDESGMPNNRFLAERTGGTYSTLKVQPAELEDSGVYFCASSPDYRRTGFTDTQYFGPGTRLTVL.

The chain links TRBV5-1 to TRBJ2-3; D is perhaps TRBD1 (6 bases). Trimming took 3 bases from V and 6 from J, leaving 8 bases between them. CDR1 is SGHRS, CDR2 YFSETQ, per germline. The CDR3 extends over 12 amino acids. The CDR3 protein is CASSWDTDTQYF. The DNA of the CDR3 is TGCGCCAGCAGCTGGGACACGGATACGCAGTATTTT. Based on the CDR3 plus reference TRBV5-1 and TRBJ2-3, the full variable domain is KAGVTQTPRYLIKTRGQQVTLSCSPISGHRSVSWYQQTPGQGLQFLFEYFSETQRNKGNFPGRFSGRQFSNSRSEMNVSTLELGDSALYLCASSWDTDTQYFGPGTRLTVL.

This clonotype occurred a few times. The J gene is TRBJ2-7, the V gene TRBV20-1; 8 bases agree with TRBD1. The V and J ends lost 5 bases and 6 bases, in that order; junction bases with no gene match: 15. Germline V gives CDR1 DFQATT, CDR2 SNEGSKA (reference sequence). This CDR3 region has 15 residues. The DNA for the CDR3 is TGCAGTGCTGAGTCAGGACAGGGCATTCTTAGCGAGCAGTACTTC. Its protein is CSAESGQGILSEQYF.

This clonotype appeared many times. This chain uses TRBV7-2 with TRBJ2-2; D unclear. This CDR3 has 14 residues. Germline CDR1 is SGHTA and CDR2 is FQGNSA. The V and J ends lost 0 bases and 3 bases respectively, with 5 bases between them. Here the CDR3 DNA reads TGTGCCAGCAGCTTAGCCGTGGACACCGGGGAGCTGTTTTTT. It translates to CASSLAVDTGELFF.

A note on this clonotype: The junction departs from the called germline gene at one end, perhaps through a read error. The V gene is TRBV6-5, the J gene TRBJ2-6; TRBD1 might be the D (5 bases). The CDR3 totals 15 residues. Per the germline V gene, CDR1 is MNHEY and CDR2 is SVGAGI. CDR3 amino acids: CASSYSKSGANVPTF. CDR3 DNA sequence: TGTGCCAGCAGTTACTCGAAATCTGGGGCCAACGTCCCGACTTTC.

This clonotype has a handful of counts. The chain employs TRBV4-1 and TRBJ1-5; no clear D gene. Germline V gives CDR1 MGHRA, CDR2 YSYEKL. Trimming removed 4 bases at V and 6 bases at J, with 25 bases between. The CDR3 length is 18 residues. The CDR3 sequence: CASSPEAERTQKRQPQHF. The CDR3 bases are TGCGCCAGCAGCCCAGAAGCCGAAAGGACCCAAAAACGTCAGCCCCAGCATTTT.

The chain has TRBV9 and TRBJ2-5, with D possibly TRBD2 on 6 matching bases. V lost 4 bases and J 4 bases, leaving 20 bases between the germline ends. The V gene's germline CDR1 is SGDLS and CDR2 YYNGEE. The CDR3 totals 16 residues. The CDR3 reads CASSLTDGGLRETQYF. The CDR3 bases are TGTGCCAGCAGCCTGACGGACGGGGGTTTACGAGAGACCCAGTACTTC.

This clonotype was recorded many times. The V gene is TRBV6-4, the J gene TRBJ2-3; no firm D call. CDR3 length equals 15 residues. Germline V gene data show CDR1 as MRHNA and CDR2 as SNTAGT. V lost 5 bases to trimming and J lost 0 bases, with 12 bases between them. CDR3 protein: CASSLRSFSTDTQYF. Written as DNA, the CDR3 is TGTGCCAGCAGTCTCCGGAGCTTTAGCACAGATACGCAGTATTTT.

This clonotype was counted ten times or more. The gene calls are TRBV5-1 and TRBJ2-2, with D perhaps matching TRBD2 (5 bases). CDR3 length: 14 residues. The V end was cut by 7 bases, the J end by 4 bases, with 14 bases between. Germline V gene lookup returns CDR1 SGHRS and CDR2 YFSETQ. The CDR3 DNA sequence: TGCGCCAGCGCTCTACCCGGGGTCACCGGGGAGCTGTTTTTT. This translates into CASALPGVTGELFF.

Ten or more counts support this clonotype. This chain links TRBV7-2 with TRBJ2-7, with 8 bases matching TRBD2. The CDR3 covers 14 residues. The J segment lost 4 bases and the V segment lost 11 bases, leaving 13 bases of the junction unmatched. The germline V gene encodes CDR1 SGHTA and CDR2 FQGNSA. CDR3 sequence reads: CASKSGGAIYEQYF. In nucleotides, the CDR3 is TGTGCCTCCAAAAGCGGGGGCGCGATTTACGAGCAGTACTTC. The variable domain in full, completed from reference TRBV7-2 and TRBJ2-7, reads GAGVSQSPSNKVTEKGKDVELRCDPISGHTALYWYRQSLGQGLEFLIYFQGNSAPDKSGLPSDRFSAERTGGSVSTLTIQRTQQEDSAVYLCASKSGGAIYEQYFGPGTRLTVT.

This clonotype has only a few counts. This chain uses TRBV15 with TRBJ1-1; TRBD1 matches 7 bases. J lost 5 bases, V lost 3 bases, and 9 bases had no gene match. The CDR3 contains 15 residues. Germline V gives CDR1 LNHNV, CDR2 YYDKDF (reference sequence). The CDR3 protein is CATSRIQGRGTEAFF. The CDR3 coding sequence is TGTGCCACCAGCAGGATACAGGGGCGGGGGACTGAAGCTTTCTTT.

This clonotype was found a few times. Here the CDR3 reads CASSVDGSFYNEQFF. The CDR3 coding sequence is TGTGCCAGCAGCGTAGACGGCAGTTTCTACAATGAGCAGTTCTTC. This sequence joins TRBV9 and TRBJ2-1; D call uncertain. The CDR3 runs to 15 residues. CDR1 is SGDLS and CDR2 is YYNGEE in the germline V gene. The V and J ends lost 0 bases and 3 bases respectively, with 10 bases between them.

This clonotype occurred many times. The V call is TRBV20-1, the J call TRBJ1-2; 8 bases align to TRBD1. CDR1 is DFQATT, CDR2 SNEGSKA, per germline (reference sequence). V lost 1 base and J lost 5; bases outside the gene matches: 6. The CDR3 is 14 residues long. Here the CDR3 DNA reads TGCAGTGCTAGAGTCCCGGGACAGGCTTATGGCTACACCTTC. Its translation: CSARVPGQAYGYTF.

This clonotype was recorded at least ten times. V is TRBV2 and J is TRBJ1-1; weak D call: TRBD1 (6 bases). Trimming pared 1 base from V and 3 bases from J, leaving 15 bases between. This CDR3 is 16 amino acids long. Germline V gene lookup returns CDR1 SNHLY and CDR2 FYNNEI. The CDR3 coding sequence is TGTGCCAGCAGTGAAGGCGCAGGGGCGAGGTACACTGAAGCTTTCTTT. Protein: CASSEGAGARYTEAFF.

This clonotype was recorded many times. V gene TRBV11-2 combines with J gene TRBJ1-6; no firm D call. The V gene lost 5 bases and the J gene lost 10 bases, with 12 bases spanning the gap. The germline V gene encodes CDR1 SGHAT and CDR2 FQNNGV. CDR3 size: 13 residues. CDR3 protein: CASSQEQKSPLHF. The CDR3 bases are TGTGCCAGCAGCCAAGAACAGAAATCACCCCTCCACTTT.